This T cell receptor (beta chain) was sequenced in a study of cytomegalovirus exposure and HLA in healthy donors. It was with 60 Vbeta and 13 Jbeta primers that the PCR ran. Generated by immunoSEQ multiplex PCR, the TCRdb table keeps only in-frame clones and is missing some. The sample includes around 90,000 clones, around 84% seen only once; the top ten take about 7.2%. This CDR3 comprises 15 residues. Trimming pared 4 bases from V and 4 bases from J, leaving 17 bases between. Germline assignment: CDR1 SGHNT and CDR2 YYREEE (reference sequence). While unrecorded immune exposures were likely, the donors were nominally healthy when sampled. Study-level results: A few chains tied to CMV proved CMV antigen-specific in vitro.

Concerning this clone itself: Its antigen is unknown.

The genes are TRBV5-4 and TRBJ1-2; D unresolved. This TCR derives from a man aged 35-49 years in good health and CMV-seropositive. Material for sequencing was PBMCs. The CDR3 loop reads CASSLEGGRAYGYTF. In nucleotides, the CDR3 is TGTGCCAGCAGCCTGGAGGGAGGCAGAGCCTATGGCTACACCTTC.